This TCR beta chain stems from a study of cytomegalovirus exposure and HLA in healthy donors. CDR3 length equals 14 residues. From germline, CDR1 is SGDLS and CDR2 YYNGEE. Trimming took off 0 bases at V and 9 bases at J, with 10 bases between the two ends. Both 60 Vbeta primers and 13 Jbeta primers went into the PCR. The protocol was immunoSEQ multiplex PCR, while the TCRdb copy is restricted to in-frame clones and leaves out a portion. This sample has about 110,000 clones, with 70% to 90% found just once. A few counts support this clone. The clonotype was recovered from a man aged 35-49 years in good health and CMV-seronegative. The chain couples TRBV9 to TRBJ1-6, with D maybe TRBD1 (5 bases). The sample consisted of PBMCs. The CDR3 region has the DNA TGTGCCAGCAGCGTAGTAGGGGTCCCTTCACCCCTCCACTTT. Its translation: CASSVVGVPSPLHF.